The 8 T cell receptor beta chains in this list originate from one sample, sequenced in a study of post-analysis software for immune sequencing data. Unique molecular identifiers were carried by the TCR beta cDNA libraries. In TCRdb, the PCR reads were re-called with MiXCR into one record per CDR3 protein. The data hold about 500,000 distinct CDR3 sequences, with approximately 46% observed a single time. Findings of the study overall: Patients used about 5 TRBV segments, including TRBV5-6, TRBV5-1 and TRBV20-1, more often than controls.

These receptors have no known antigen. Sequencing input: blood. The receptors derive from a girl aged 10 to 17 with multiple sclerosis.

This clonotype was observed a handful of times. V usage is TRBV29-1 and J usage is TRBJ2-1, with D possibly TRBD2 on 6 matching bases. The J call is doubtful: the DNA matches TRBJ2-7 better. This CDR3 has 14 amino acids. Germline loops: CDR1 SQVTM, CDR2 ANQGSEA. The CDR3 reads CSVDGAGRGGEQYF. The CDR3 region has the DNA TGCAGCGTTGATGGCGCGGGACGTGGGGGTGAGCAGTACTTC.

This sequence joins TRBV5-6 and TRBJ2-1; D may be TRBD2 (6 bases). V lost 1 base and J 8 bases, leaving 7 bases between the germline ends. The CDR3 sequence is 12 residues long. Germline-derived CDR1 and CDR2 are SGHDT and YYEEEE. Written as DNA, the CDR3 is TGTGCCAGCAGCTTGTGGGGGGATGAGCAGTTCTTC. It yields the protein CASSLWGDEQFF. Full variable domain (missing parts from reference TRBV5-6 and TRBJ2-1): DAGVTQSPTHLIKTRGQQVTLRCSPKSGHDTVSWYQQALGQGPQFIFQYYEEEERQRGNFPDRFSGHQFPNYSSELNVNALLLGDSALYLCASSLWGDEQFFGPGTRLTVL.

V and J are TRBV2 and TRBJ1-5, with D tentatively TRBD1 (5 bases). There are 13 residues in the CDR3. Germline V gene data show CDR1 as SNHLY and CDR2 as FYNNEI. V dropped 8 bases and J dropped 3 bases, with 11 bases sitting between them. The CDR3 sequence: CASGALLNQPQHF. The CDR3 region has the DNA TGTGCCAGCGGGGCATTACTCAATCAGCCCCAGCATTTT.

Remarks on this clonotype: A much larger clone is a single base away; this may be a read error. J is TRBJ2-1 and V is TRBV5-1; no firm D call. The CDR3 consists of 13 residues. CDR1 is SGHRS and CDR2 is YFSETQ in the germline V gene. V lost 0 bases, J lost 10 bases, and 11 bases lay in between. The CDR3 reads CASSLVGSYEQFF. CDR3 nucleotide sequence: TGCGCCAGCAGCTTGGTGGGGTCCTACGAGCAGTTCTTC. The full variable domain, its missing parts supplied by reference TRBV5-1 and TRBJ2-1, is KAGVTQTPRYLIKTRGQQVTLSCSPISGHRSVSWYQQTPGQGLQFLFEYFSETQRNKGNFPGRFSGRQFSNSRSEMNVSTLELGDSALYLCASSLVGSYEQFFGPGTRLTVL.

This clonotype has only a few counts. CDR3 loop: CASSSSGKGFGELFF. Written as DNA, the CDR3 is TGTGCCAGCAGCTCTAGCGGGAAAGGGTTCGGGGAGCTGTTTTTT. V gene TRBV28 combines with J gene TRBJ2-2, with 9 bases identical to TRBD2. Trimming took 6 bases from V and 7 from J; bases not matched to a gene: 9. The CDR3 has 15 amino acids. Germline assignment: CDR1 MDHEN and CDR2 SYDVKM.

A few counts support this clonotype. V gene TRBV4-1 combines with J gene TRBJ1-4, with a tentative D call TRBD1 (5 bases). This CDR3 comprises 16 residues. The V gene lost 0 bases and the J gene lost 4 bases, with 12 bases spanning the gap. Germline V lookup: CDR1 MGHRA, CDR2 YSYEKL. The CDR3 DNA sequence: TGCGCCAGCAGCCAAGAGCGGGGACTCGGTAATGAAAAACTGTTTTTT. This sequence encodes CASSQERGLGNEKLFF.

CDR3 bases: TGTGCCAGCAGCTCCTCGTATGAGCAGTTCTTC. Its translation is CASSSSYEQFF. The chain employs TRBV27 and TRBJ2-1; no definite D call. Looked up from germline, CDR1 is MNHEY and CDR2 is SMNVEV (reference sequence). V lost 6 bases, J lost 8 bases, and 8 bases lay in between. CDR3 length equals 11 residues.

This clonotype occurred a few times. The chain has TRBV7-3 and TRBJ1-2, with D possibly matching TRBD1 (6 bases). The germline V and J ends were trimmed by 2 bases and 4 bases, with 14 bases remaining between them. CDR3 length: 15 amino acids. The germline V gene encodes CDR1 SGHTA and CDR2 FQGTGA. The CDR3 protein is CASSLSAGVGYGYTF. Here the CDR3 DNA reads TGTGCCAGCAGCTTATCAGCAGGGGTTGGCTATGGCTACACCTTC.